The 20 T cell receptor beta chains below all came from one sample that was sequenced in a study of blood T cell repertoires in COVID-19. The protocol was immunoSEQ multiplex PCR, while the TCRdb copy is restricted to in-frame clones and leaves out a portion. The repertoire holds roughly 300,000 clones, with about 89% as singletons. Material: peripheral blood. The receptors come from a woman in her fifties or sixties who had recovered from COVID-19.

The chain joins TRBV28 to TRBJ2-7; 9 nucleotides match TRBD1. This CDR3 region has 14 residues. Germline values: CDR1 MDHEN, CDR2 SYDVKM. V lost 5 bases to trimming and J lost 5 bases; unmatched junction nucleotides: 7. CDR3 nucleotide sequence: TGTGCCAGCAGTATAAACAGGGGGCGGAACGAGCAGTACTTC. It yields the protein CASSINRGRNEQYF.

The chain employs TRBV30 and TRBJ1-2, with D possibly being TRBD1 (6 bases). V dropped 4 bases and J dropped 3 bases, with 18 bases sitting between them. Per germline, CDR1 GTSNPN and CDR2 SVGIG (reference sequence). The CDR3 consists of 15 residues. CDR3 in DNA: TGTGCCTGGACTCGGATTTCCAGGGGAGACTATGGCTACACCTTC. It is translated as CAWTRISRGDYGYTF.

This chain links TRBV25-1 with TRBJ2-2, with TRBD1 matching 7 bases. The CDR3 loop spans 17 amino acids. Trimming took 1 base from V and 6 from J; bases not matched to a gene: 11. CDR1 is MGHDK and CDR2 is SYGVNS in the germline V gene. CDR3 bases: TGTGCCAGCAGTGAATCATCCGGGACAGCCCACGCCGGGGAGCTGTTTTTT. Protein sequence: CASSESSGTAHAGELFF.

CDR3 nucleotides: TGTGCCAGCAGCCATCGACGGGACCAAGAGACCCAGTACTTC. Translation: CASSHRRDQETQYF. The rearrangement joins TRBV7-8 to TRBJ2-5; D unresolved. The CDR3 has 14 residues. V lost 5 bases and J lost 0, with 10 bases in between. The V gene's germline CDR1 is SGHVS and CDR2 FQNEAQ.

The CDR3 is CAWAQGTVNTEAFF. The CDR3 DNA sequence: TGTGCCTGGGCGCAGGGGACGGTGAACACTGAAGCTTTCTTT. The V gene is TRBV30, the J gene TRBJ1-1, with a tentative D call TRBD1 (6 bases). V was pared by 5 bases and J by 0 bases, with 13 bases between. CDR1 is GTSNPN, CDR2 SVGIG, per germline (reference sequence). The CDR3 has 14 amino acids.

The rearrangement uses TRBV6-5 and TRBJ2-7; D possibly corresponds to TRBD2 (5 bases). Germline V lookup: CDR1 MNHEY, CDR2 SVGAGI. This CDR3 contains 13 residues. V lost 7 bases to trimming and J lost 7 bases, with 17 bases between them. CDR3 DNA sequence: TGTGCCAGCATTTTCGGACGGGATACTGAGCAGTACTTC. It specifies CASIFGRDTEQYF.

The chain uses TRBV2 and TRBJ2-7; D remains ambiguous. The CDR3 sequence is 14 residues long. CDR1 is SNHLY and CDR2 is FYNNEI in the germline V gene. V was pared by 6 bases and J by 1 base, with 13 bases between. CDR3 loop: CASRRLDESYEQYF. The CDR3 coding sequence is TGTGCCAGCAGGAGACTTGATGAATCCTACGAGCAGTACTTC.

The chain joins TRBV12-3 or TRBV12-4 to TRBJ2-1; TRBD1 might be the D (5 bases). The CDR3 runs 13 residues. Trimming removed 4 bases at V and 9 bases at J, with 13 bases between. CDR3 in DNA: TGTGCCAGCAGTTCCTCAGGGCACGGTGAGCAGTTCTTC. Translated: CASSSSGHGEQFF.

This clone occurred once. The rearrangement links TRBV3-1 (or the pseudogene TRBV3-2) to TRBJ1-2; unclear D gene. Looked up from germline, CDR1 is LGHDT and CDR2 is YNNKEL (reference sequence). The CDR3 is 14 residues long. V was cut by 0 bases and J by 4 bases, with 9 bases left in between. Here the CDR3 reads CASSQEARGYGYTF. CDR3 nucleotides: TGTGCCAGCAGCCAAGAGGCACGGGGCTATGGCTACACCTTC.

The chain employs TRBV4-1 and TRBJ2-3, with 9 bases aligning to TRBD2. With 1 base clipped from V and 3 bases from J, the junction kept 5 bases outside the gene matches. Germline lookup yields CDR1 MGHRA and CDR2 YSYEKL. CDR3 length equals 16 residues. DNA for the CDR3: TGCGCCAGCAGCCAAGTAGCGGGGGCCGGTACAGATACGCAGTATTTT. This encodes CASSQVAGAGTDTQYF.

The V gene is TRBV25-1, the J gene TRBJ2-7; 7 bases are shared with TRBD1. The germline CDR1 and CDR2 sequences are MGHDK and SYGVNS. With V trimmed by 7 bases and J by 1 base, 7 bases remained unmatched. The CDR3 is 14 residues long. DNA for the CDR3: TGTGCCAGCAAAGGGACAGCAATTTCCTACGAGCAGTACTTC. Its translation is CASKGTAISYEQYF.

The V gene is TRBV6-4, the J gene TRBJ2-1, with D possibly matching TRBD2 (5 bases). This CDR3 is built from 16 residues. CDR1 MRHNA and CDR2 SNTAGT come from the germline V gene. Trimming left V 4 bases short and J 2 bases short, with 15 bases between. As DNA, the CDR3 is TGTGCCAGCAGTGCCAAGAGGGTTGACGCCTACAATGAGCAGTTCTTC. This gives the protein CASSAKRVDAYNEQFF.

This chain links TRBV19 with TRBJ1-5, with D possibly TRBD1 on 5 matching bases. V gave up 9 bases and J gave up 3 bases, with 12 bases separating them. The CDR3 totals 13 residues. In germline, CDR1 is LNHDA, CDR2 SQIVND (reference sequence). The CDR3 here is CASRRDPNQPQHF. In nucleotides, the CDR3 is TGTGCCAGCAGGAGGGACCCCAATCAGCCCCAGCATTTT.

This rearrangement joins TRBV14 to TRBJ1-4; 9 bases are shared with TRBD1. CDR3 length equals 16 residues. Germline CDR1 SGHDN, CDR2 FVKESK. Trimming cost V 4 bases and J 6 bases; bases outside gene matches: 9. CDR3 in amino acids: CASSLLPGQGDEKLFF. The CDR3 DNA is TGTGCCAGCAGCCTCTTACCGGGACAGGGAGATGAAAAACTGTTTTTT.

With regard to this clone: The junction departs from germline at one end; a sequencing error may be responsible. This chain uses TRBV20-1 with TRBJ2-1; no reliable D call. Germline V gene sequence: CDR1 DFQATT, CDR2 SNEGSKA (reference sequence). The CDR3 totals 10 residues. The CDR3 here is CSANDAARVF. The CDR3 coding sequence is TGCAGTGCTAACGATGCGGCACGGGTCTTC.

The chain joins TRBV28 to TRBJ2-7; D may be TRBD2 (5 bases). Per germline, CDR1 MDHEN and CDR2 SYDVKM. V lost 8 bases and J lost 2, with 13 bases in between. This CDR3 has 13 residues. The CDR3 DNA follows: TGTGCCAGCGCGGGTGGCGGAACCTACGAGCAGTACTTC. It encodes CASAGGGTYEQYF.

The chain recombines TRBV27 with TRBJ2-3; D is ambiguous. The CDR3 totals 13 residues. With 8 bases removed from V and 3 bases from J, the gap between germline ends came to 12 bases. In germline, CDR1 is MNHEY, CDR2 SMNVEV (reference sequence). The CDR3 protein is CASCHQTTDTQYF. The CDR3 DNA reads TGTGCCAGCTGCCACCAAACAACAGATACGCAGTATTTT.

The chain is built from TRBV11-2 and TRBJ2-2, with 11 bases aligning to TRBD1. Trimming removed 6 bases from V and 2 bases from J; junction bases left unmatched: 2. The CDR3 contains 15 residues. Germline V gene sequence: CDR1 SGHAT, CDR2 FQNNGV. The CDR3 region is CASRRTGGNTGELFF. In DNA, the CDR3 is TGTGCCAGCAGACGGACAGGGGGCAACACCGGGGAGCTGTTTTTT. Variable domain in full (rest from reference TRBV11-2 and TRBJ2-2): EAGVAQSPRYKIIEKRQSVAFWCNPISGHATLYWYQQILGQGPKLLIQFQNNGVVDDSQLPKDRFSAERLKGVDSTLKIQPAKLEDSAVYLCASRRTGGNTGELFFGEGSRLTVL.

V gene TRBV5-4 combines with J gene TRBJ2-3; the D gene is possibly TRBD1 (5 bases). The V and J ends lost 2 bases and 4 bases respectively, with 11 bases between them. The CDR3 is 14 amino acids. The V gene's germline CDR1 is SGHNT and CDR2 YYREEE (reference sequence). The CDR3 bases are TGTGCCAGCAGCTTTTCGCAGGGTGCAGATACGCAGTATTTT. It codes for CASSFSQGADTQYF.

The V and J genes are TRBV7-6 and TRBJ2-5; 10 positions match TRBD1. CDR3 length: 15 amino acids. CDR1 is SGHVS, CDR2 FNYEAQ, per germline. V lost 5 bases to trimming and J lost 5 bases; unmatched junction nucleotides: 8. CDR3 sequence (DNA): TGTGCCAGCAGCATTCCCGGGACAGGGGCGGAGACCCAGTACTTC. Translation gives CASSIPGTGAETQYF.